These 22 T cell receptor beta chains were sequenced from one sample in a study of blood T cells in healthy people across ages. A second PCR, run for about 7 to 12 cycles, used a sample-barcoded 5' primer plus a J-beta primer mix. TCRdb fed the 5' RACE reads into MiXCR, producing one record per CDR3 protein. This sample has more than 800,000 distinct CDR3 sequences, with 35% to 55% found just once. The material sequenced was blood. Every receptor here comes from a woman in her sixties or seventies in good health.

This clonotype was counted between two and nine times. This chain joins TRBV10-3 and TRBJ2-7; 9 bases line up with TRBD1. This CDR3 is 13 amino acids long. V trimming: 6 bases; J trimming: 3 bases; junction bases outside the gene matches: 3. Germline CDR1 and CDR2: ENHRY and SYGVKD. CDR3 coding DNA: TGTGCCATCAGGACAGGGGGAGACTACGAGCAGTACTTC. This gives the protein CAIRTGGDYEQYF.

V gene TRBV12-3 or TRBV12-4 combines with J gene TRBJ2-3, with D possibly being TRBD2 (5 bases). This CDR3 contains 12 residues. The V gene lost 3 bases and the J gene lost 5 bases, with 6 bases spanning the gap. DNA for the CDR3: TGTGCCAGCAGTTTCGAGGGAGATACGCAGTATTTT. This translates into CASSFEGDTQYF.

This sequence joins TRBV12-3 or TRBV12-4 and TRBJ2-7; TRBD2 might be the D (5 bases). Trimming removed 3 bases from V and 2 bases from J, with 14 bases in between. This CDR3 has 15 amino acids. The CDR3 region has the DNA TGTGCCAGCAGTTTTTGGGTGGGAGACGCCTACGAGCAGTACTTC. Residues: CASSFWVGDAYEQYF.

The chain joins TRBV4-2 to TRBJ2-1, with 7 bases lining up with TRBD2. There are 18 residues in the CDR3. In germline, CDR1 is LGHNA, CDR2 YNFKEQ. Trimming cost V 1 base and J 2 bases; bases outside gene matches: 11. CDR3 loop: CASSQGGLAGVAYNEQFF. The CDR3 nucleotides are TGTGCCAGCAGCCAAGGAGGGTTGGCGGGAGTGGCCTACAATGAGCAGTTCTTC.

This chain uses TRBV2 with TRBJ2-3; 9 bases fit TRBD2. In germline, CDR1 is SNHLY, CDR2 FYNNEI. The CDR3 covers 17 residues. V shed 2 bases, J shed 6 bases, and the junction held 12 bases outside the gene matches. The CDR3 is CASSERGVSGSLDTQYF. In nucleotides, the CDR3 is TGTGCCAGCAGTGAAAGGGGGGTTAGCGGGAGCCTCGATACGCAGTATTTT.

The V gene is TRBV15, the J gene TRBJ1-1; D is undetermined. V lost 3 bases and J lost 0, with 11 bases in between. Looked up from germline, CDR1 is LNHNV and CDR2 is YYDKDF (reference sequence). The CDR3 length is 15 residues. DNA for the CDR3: TGTGCCACCAGCAGTAAATGGACTCTGAACACTGAAGCTTTCTTT. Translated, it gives CATSSKWTLNTEAFF.

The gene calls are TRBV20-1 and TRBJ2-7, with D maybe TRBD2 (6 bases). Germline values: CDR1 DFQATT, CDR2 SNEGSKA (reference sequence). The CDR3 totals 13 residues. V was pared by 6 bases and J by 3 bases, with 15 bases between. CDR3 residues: CSAHGRGYYEQYF. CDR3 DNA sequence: TGCAGTGCCCACGGGCGGGGCTACTACGAGCAGTACTTC.

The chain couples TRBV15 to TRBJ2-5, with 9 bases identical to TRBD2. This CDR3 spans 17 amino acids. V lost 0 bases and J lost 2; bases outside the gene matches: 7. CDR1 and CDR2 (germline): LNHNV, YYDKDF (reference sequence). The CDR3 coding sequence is TGTGCCACCAGCAGAGATTTGATGGCGGGAGGGCAAGAGACCCAGTACTTC. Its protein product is CATSRDLMAGGQETQYF.

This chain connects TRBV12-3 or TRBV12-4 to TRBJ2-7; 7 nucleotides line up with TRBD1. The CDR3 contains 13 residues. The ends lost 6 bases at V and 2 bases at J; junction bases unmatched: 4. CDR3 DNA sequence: TGTGCCAGCAGGAAGGACAGGACCTACGAGCAGTACTTC. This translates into CASRKDRTYEQYF.

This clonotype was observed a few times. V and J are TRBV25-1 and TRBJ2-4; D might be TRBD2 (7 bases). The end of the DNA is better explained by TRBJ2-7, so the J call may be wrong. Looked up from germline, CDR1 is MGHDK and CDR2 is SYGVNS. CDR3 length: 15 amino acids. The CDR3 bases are TGTGCCAGCAGTGAATTCGGGGGGCAGAAAAACGAGCAGTACTTC. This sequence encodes CASSEFGGQKNEQYF.

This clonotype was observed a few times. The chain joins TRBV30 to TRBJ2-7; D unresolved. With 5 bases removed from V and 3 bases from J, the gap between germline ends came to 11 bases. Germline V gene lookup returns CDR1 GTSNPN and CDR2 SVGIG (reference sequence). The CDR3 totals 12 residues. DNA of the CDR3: TGTGCCTGGGGATTTGGGAACTACGAGCAGTACTTC. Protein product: CAWGFGNYEQYF.

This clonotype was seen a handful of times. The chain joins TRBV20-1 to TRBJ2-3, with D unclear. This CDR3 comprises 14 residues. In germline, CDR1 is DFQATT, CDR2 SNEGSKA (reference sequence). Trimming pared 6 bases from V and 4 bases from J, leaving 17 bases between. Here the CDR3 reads CSAQTMRSPDTQYF. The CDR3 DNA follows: TGCAGTGCCCAGACGATGCGGTCCCCAGATACGCAGTATTTT.

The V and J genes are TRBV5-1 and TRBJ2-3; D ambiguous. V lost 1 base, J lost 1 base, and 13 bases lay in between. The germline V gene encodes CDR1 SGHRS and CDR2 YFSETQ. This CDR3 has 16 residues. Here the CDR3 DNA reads TGCGCCAGCAGCTTGAGGTTTGGTGGGGGCACAGATACGCAGTATTTT. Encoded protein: CASSLRFGGGTDTQYF.

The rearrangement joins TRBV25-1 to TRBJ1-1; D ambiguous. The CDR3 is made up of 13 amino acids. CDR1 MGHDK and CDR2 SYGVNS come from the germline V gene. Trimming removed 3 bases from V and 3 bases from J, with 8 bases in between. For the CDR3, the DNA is TGTGCCAGCAGTGATCTCGGAGACACTGAAGCTTTCTTT. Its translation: CASSDLGDTEAFF.

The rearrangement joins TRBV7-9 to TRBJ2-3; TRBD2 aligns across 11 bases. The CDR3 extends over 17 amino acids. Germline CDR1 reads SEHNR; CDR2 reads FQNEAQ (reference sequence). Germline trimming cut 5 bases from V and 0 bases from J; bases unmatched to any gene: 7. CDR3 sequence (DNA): TGTGCCAGCAGCGCCCCGGGACTAGCGGCTAGCACAGATACGCAGTATTTT. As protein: CASSAPGLAASTDTQYF.

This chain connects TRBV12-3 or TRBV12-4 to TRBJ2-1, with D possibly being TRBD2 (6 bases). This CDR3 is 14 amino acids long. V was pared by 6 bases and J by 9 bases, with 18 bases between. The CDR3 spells CASSSGGEIGEQFF. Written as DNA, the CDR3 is TGTGCCAGCAGCTCAGGAGGGGAAATCGGTGAGCAGTTCTTC.

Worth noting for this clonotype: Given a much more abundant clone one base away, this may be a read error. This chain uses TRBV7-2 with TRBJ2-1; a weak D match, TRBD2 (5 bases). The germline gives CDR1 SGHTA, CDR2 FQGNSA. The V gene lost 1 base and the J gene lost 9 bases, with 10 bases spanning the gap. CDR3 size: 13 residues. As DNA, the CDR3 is TGTGCCAGCAGCTTAGGGATCCGGGGTGAGCAGTTCTTC. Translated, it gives CASSLGIRGEQFF.

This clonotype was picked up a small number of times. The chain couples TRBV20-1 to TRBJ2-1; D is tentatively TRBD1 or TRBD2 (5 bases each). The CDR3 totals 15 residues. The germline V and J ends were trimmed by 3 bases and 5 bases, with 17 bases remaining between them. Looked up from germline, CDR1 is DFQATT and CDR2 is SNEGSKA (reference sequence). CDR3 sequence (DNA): TGCAGTGCTAGGGAATGGGACGGGGTCAACAATGAGCAGTTCTTC. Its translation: CSAREWDGVNNEQFF.

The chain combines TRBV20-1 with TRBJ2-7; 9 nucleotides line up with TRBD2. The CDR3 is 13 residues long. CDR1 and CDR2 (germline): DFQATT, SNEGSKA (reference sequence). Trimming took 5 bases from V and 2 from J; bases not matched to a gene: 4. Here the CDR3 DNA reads TGCAGTGCTCGAATAGCGGGAGCCTACGAGCAGTACTTC. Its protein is CSARIAGAYEQYF.

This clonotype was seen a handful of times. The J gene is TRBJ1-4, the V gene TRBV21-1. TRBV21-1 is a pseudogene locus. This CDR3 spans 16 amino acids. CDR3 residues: CASSKGLVQANEKLFF. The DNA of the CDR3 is TGTGCCAGCAGCAAGGGTTTAGTTCAGGCTAATGAAAAACTGTTTTTT.

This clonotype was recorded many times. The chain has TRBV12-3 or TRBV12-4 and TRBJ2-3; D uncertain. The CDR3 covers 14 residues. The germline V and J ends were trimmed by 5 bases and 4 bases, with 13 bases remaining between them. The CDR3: CASSDQQAADTQYF. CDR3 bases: TGTGCCAGCAGTGACCAGCAGGCCGCAGATACGCAGTATTTT.

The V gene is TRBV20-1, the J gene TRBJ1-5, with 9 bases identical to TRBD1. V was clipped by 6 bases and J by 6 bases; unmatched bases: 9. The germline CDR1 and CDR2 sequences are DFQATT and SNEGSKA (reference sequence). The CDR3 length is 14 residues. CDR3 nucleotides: TGCAGTGCCACCCGACAGGGGGTGGTTCAGCCCCAGCATTTT. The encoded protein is CSATRQGVVQPQHF.